This is a list of T cell receptor beta chains from one sample in a study of T cell responses to AZD1222 COVID-19 vaccine. The repertoire was sequenced with immunoSEQ multiplex PCR; TCRdb's copy has only in-frame clones and lacks some. Of around 150,000 clones in the sample, roughly 85% were seen once. Sequenced here: peripheral blood, sampled 28 days after the second dose of the MenACWY control vaccine. The receptors come from an adult who received the MenACWY meningococcal vaccine as a control. Both conserved end residues are part of each CDR3. D genes are given only for firm matches. Clone sizes are given selectively: once, few, many, or a class where the clone is expanded.

V gene,clone size,J gene,D gene,CDR3 DNA,CDR3 protein
TRBV18,NA,TRBJ1-6,TRBD1,TGTGCCAGCTCCCTACTGGACAGGGACGATTCACCCCTCCACTTT,CASSLLDRDDSPLHF
TRBV5-4,once,TRBJ2-1,TRBD2,TGTGCCAGCAGCCCCAACGGCGGGAGGGCCTACAATGAGCAGTTCTTC,CASSPNGGRAYNEQFF
TRBV11-1,NA,TRBJ2-7,TRBD2,TGTGCCAGCAGCTTAGGAGGGGCTAGCGGATTCTACGAGCAGTACTTC,CASSLGGASGFYEQYF
TRBV19,NA,TRBJ1-5,TRBD1,TGTGCCAGTAGTATGCGCGCCGGGACAGAATTCAATCAGCCCCAGCATTTT,CASSMRAGTEFNQPQHF
TRBV9,NA,TRBJ2-3,NA,TGTGCCAGCAGCGTAGCTAGCACAGATACGCAGTATTTT,CASSVASTDTQYF
TRBV4-1,few,TRBJ1-1,NA,TGCGCCAGCAGCCAAGGAGGGACCCTAGTCACTGAAGCTTTCTTT,CASSQGGTLVTEAFF
TRBV28,NA,TRBJ2-1,NA,TGTGCCAGCAGTTTATGGCGGGGGCAGGAGCCCTACAATGAGCAGTTCTTC,CASSLWRGQEPYNEQFF
TRBV9,NA,TRBJ2-1,NA,TGTGCCAGCAGCGTAATCGGAGGCTACAATGAGCAGTTCTTC,CASSVIGGYNEQFF
TRBV5-4,NA,TRBJ2-5,TRBD2,TGTGCCAGCAGCCAGGGACTAGCGGGAGGAGAGACCCAGTACTTC,CASSQGLAGGETQYF
TRBV5-1,NA,TRBJ1-5,NA,TGCGCCAGCAGCTTGGTTCCCTTAACATGGCCCCAGCATTTT,CASSLVPLTWPQHF
TRBV3-1/TRBV3-2,NA,TRBJ2-3,NA,TGTGCCAGCAGCCAACCCCCCACAGATACGCAGTATTTT,CASSQPPTDTQYF
TRBV7-2,NA,TRBJ1-4,NA,TGTGCCAGCAGCTTGAGAAATCAGAGGGGTGAAAAACTGTTTTTT,CASSLRNQRGEKLFF
TRBV2,few,TRBJ2-4,TRBD2,TGTGCCAGCCGGGGTCTGGCGGGGGAAGGCGCAACTCAGTACTTC,CASRGLAGEGATQYF
TRBV4-2,NA,TRBJ2-1,TRBD2,TGTGCCAGCAGGGGACTAGCGGGATACAATGAGCAGTTCTTC,CASRGLAGYNEQFF
TRBV5-1,NA,TRBJ2-3,NA,TGCGCCAGCAGCCGTGGGGCAGGTGGATGGACAGATACGCAGTATTTT,CASSRGAGGWTDTQYF
TRBV5-4,NA,TRBJ2-5,TRBD1,TGTGCCAGCAGCCCATGGACAGGTCAAGAGACCCAGTACTTC,CASSPWTGQETQYF
TRBV28,NA,TRBJ1-5,NA,TGTGCCAGCAGCGTCGCGAGGGGGGGTAGCAATCAGCCCCAGCATTTT,CASSVARGGSNQPQHF
TRBV5-4,few,TRBJ1-2,NA,TGTGCCAGCAGCTTGGCAGCAGTCAACACGGCGGGCTACACCTTC,CASSLAAVNTAGYTF
TRBV6-5,NA,TRBJ2-7,TRBD2,TGTGCCAGCAAGCTGACTAGCGGTTATCACGAGCAGTACTTC,CASKLTSGYHEQYF
TRBV24-1,few,TRBJ2-1,TRBD2,TGTGCCACCAGTGATTTGGGGTCTAGCGGGAGTCCTGGGAATGAGCAGTTCTTC,CATSDLGSSGSPGNEQFF
TRBV18,NA,TRBJ1-5,NA,TGTGCCAGCTCCGAAGGTCGAATCAATCAGCCCCAGCATTTT,CASSEGRINQPQHF
TRBV5-4,NA,TRBJ1-2,NA,TGTGCCAGCAGCTTGGTTCTGGGTGGCTATGGCTACACCTTC,CASSLVLGGYGYTF
TRBV30,NA,TRBJ1-5,TRBD1,TGTGCCTGGACCGACAGGGGGCGCTGGGGCAATCAGCCCCAGCATTTT,CAWTDRGRWGNQPQHF
TRBV29-1,NA,TRBJ1-1,NA,TGCAGCGGAATCGGTACTGAAGCTTTCTTT,CSGIGTEAFF
TRBV6-4,NA,TRBJ1-4,NA,TGTGCCAGCAGTGAACCAGGGGAGTTATCGAGTGAAAAACTGTTTTTT,CASSEPGELSSEKLFF
TRBV10-3,once,TRBJ2-7,NA,TGTGCCATCAGTTCTTCTAGTAGATCGTTGGGGACCGAGCAGTACTTC,CAISSSSRSLGTEQYF
TRBV19,NA,TRBJ1-6,NA,TGTGCCAGTAGTATAACTGGGCAGTATAATTCACCCCTCCACTTT,CASSITGQYNSPLHF
TRBV4-1,NA,TRBJ1-1,NA,TGCGCCAGCAGATACACCCCCCTGGACGCCCGATTT,CASRYTPLDARF
TRBV13,NA,TRBJ2-1,NA,TGTGCCAGCAGCGCGTTAAGATCTTTCTACAATGAGCAGTTCTTC,CASSALRSFYNEQFF
TRBV5-1,NA,TRBJ1-6,NA,TGCGCCAGCAGCTTGGATATACAACATAATTCACCCCTCCACTTT,CASSLDIQHNSPLHF
TRBV5-4,NA,TRBJ1-2,TRBD1,TGTGCCAGCAGCTTGGCGGGGACAGGGCTAGTCTATGGCTACACCTTC,CASSLAGTGLVYGYTF
TRBV19,few,TRBJ2-1,TRBD2,TGTGCCAGTACCACAAACCCTAGCGGGGGGGGCAATGAGCAGTTCTTC,CASTTNPSGGGNEQFF
TRBV7-2,few,TRBJ2-7,NA,TGTGCCAGCAGCTCCCCCCCGACATTGACCTACGAGCAGTACTTC,CASSSPPTLTYEQYF
TRBV12-3/TRBV12-4,few,TRBJ1-3,NA,TGTGCCAGCCAGCTGACCTCTGGAAACACCATATATTTT,CASQLTSGNTIYF
TRBV5-4,NA,TRBJ2-1,TRBD2,TGTGCCAGCAGCCCAGGACTAGCGGGAGGGAATGAGCAGTTCTTC,CASSPGLAGGNEQFF
TRBV30,NA,TRBJ2-3,NA,TGTGCCTGGAAACGACTCCGCACAGATACGCAGTATTTT,CAWKRLRTDTQYF
TRBV6-5,NA,TRBJ1-2,NA,TGTGCCAGCAAGGGAGGGGCGACTCAGCATGGCTACACCTTC,CASKGGATQHGYTF